One T cell receptor beta chain is described in this entry. Its antigen is not identified. The data were obtained in a study of response to subunit inactivated influenza vaccine. The study, taken as a whole, reports: Every seasonal influenza vaccination brings in few new T cells, the authors suggested.

The CDR3 extends over 15 amino acids. Trimming took 0 bases from V and 1 from J, leaving 10 bases between them. Germline V gene data show CDR1 as SGHDT and CDR2 as YYEEEE. A single record per CDR3 protein comes from TCRdb applying MiXCR to the RT-PCR reads. Of 600,000 to 850,000 distinct CDR3 sequences in the sample, less than 15% were seen once. The sequence derives from a man aged 45-65 years who received an inactivated influenza vaccine. V gene TRBV5-6 combines with J gene TRBJ2-5; no clear D. The sample in question was PBMCs from blood, obtained roughly 2 weeks before vaccination. The CDR3 DNA is TGTGCCAGCAGCTTGGTCGGACGGACCCAAGAGACCCAGTACTTC. Protein product: CASSLVGRTQETQYF.